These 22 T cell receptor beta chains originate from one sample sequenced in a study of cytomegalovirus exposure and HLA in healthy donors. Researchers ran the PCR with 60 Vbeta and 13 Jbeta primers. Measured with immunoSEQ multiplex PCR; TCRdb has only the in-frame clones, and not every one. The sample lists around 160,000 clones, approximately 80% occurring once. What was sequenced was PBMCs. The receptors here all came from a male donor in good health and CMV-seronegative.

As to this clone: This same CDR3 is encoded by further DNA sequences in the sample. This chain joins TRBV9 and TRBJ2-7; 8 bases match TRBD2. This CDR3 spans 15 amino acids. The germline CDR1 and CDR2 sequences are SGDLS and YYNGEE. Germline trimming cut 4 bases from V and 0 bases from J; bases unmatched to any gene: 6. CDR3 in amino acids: CASSPSGGSSYEQYF. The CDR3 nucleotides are TGTGCCAGCAGCCCTTCGGGGGGGAGCTCCTACGAGCAGTACTTC.

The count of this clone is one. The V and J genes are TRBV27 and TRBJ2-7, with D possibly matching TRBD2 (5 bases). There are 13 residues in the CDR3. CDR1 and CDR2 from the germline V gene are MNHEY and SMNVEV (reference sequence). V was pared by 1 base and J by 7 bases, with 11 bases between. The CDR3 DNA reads TGTGCCAGCAGTTTATACCGGGGATTAGAGCAGTACTTC. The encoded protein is CASSLYRGLEQYF.

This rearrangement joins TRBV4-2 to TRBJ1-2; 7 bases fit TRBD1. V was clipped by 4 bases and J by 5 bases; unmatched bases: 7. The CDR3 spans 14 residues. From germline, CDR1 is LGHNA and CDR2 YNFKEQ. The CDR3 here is CASSPTGDVYGYTF. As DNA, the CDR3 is TGTGCCAGCAGCCCTACAGGGGACGTATATGGCTACACCTTC.

The CDR3 DNA reads TGTGCCAGCAGCTCAGGGGTTTATCAGCCCCAGCATTTT. This encodes CASSSGVYQPQHF. J is TRBJ1-5 and V is TRBV7-6, with D maybe TRBD1 (6 bases). The CDR3 totals 13 residues. Germline V gives CDR1 SGHVS, CDR2 FNYEAQ. V was clipped by 4 bases and J by 5 bases, with 9 bases between them. The full variable domain, in which reference TRBV7-6 and TRBJ1-5 provide the parts outside the CDR3, is GAGVSQSPRYKVTKRGQDVALRCDPISGHVSLYWYRQALGQGPEFLTYFNYEAQQDKSGLPNDRFSAERPEGSISTLTIQRTEQRDSAMYRCASSSGVYQPQHFGDGTRLSIL.

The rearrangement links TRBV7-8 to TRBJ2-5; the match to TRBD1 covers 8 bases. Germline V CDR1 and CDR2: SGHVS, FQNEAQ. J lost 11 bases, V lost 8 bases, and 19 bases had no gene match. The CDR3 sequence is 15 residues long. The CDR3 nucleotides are TGTGCCAGCCATTCTTTGGGGCAGGGGGCCGGGGAGCAGTACTTC. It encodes CASHSLGQGAGEQYF.

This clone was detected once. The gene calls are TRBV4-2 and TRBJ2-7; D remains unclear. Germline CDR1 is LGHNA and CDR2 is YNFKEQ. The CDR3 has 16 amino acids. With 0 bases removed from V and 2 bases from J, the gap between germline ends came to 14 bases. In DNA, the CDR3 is TGTGCCAGCAGCCAAGATTCATCTGGGCGCACCTACGAGCAGTACTTC. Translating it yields CASSQDSSGRTYEQYF.

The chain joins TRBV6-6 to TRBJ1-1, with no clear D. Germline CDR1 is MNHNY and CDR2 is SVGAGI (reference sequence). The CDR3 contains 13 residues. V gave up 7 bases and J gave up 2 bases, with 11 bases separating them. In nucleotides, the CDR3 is TGTGCCAGCACCCCAACACGAAACACTGAAGCTTTCTTT. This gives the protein CASTPTRNTEAFF.

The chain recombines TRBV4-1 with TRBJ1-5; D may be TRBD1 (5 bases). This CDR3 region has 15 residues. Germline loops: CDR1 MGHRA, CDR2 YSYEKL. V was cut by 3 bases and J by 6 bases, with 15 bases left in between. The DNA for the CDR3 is TGCGCCAGCAGCCATGAATTTCAGGGCTCTCAGCCCCAGCATTTT. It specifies CASSHEFQGSQPQHF.

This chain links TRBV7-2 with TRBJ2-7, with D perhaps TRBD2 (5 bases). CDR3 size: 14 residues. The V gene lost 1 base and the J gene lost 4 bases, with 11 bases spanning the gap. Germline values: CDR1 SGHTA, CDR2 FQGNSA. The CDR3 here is CASSLGGIKYEQYF. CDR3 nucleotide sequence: TGTGCCAGCAGCTTAGGAGGGATCAAGTACGAGCAGTACTTC.

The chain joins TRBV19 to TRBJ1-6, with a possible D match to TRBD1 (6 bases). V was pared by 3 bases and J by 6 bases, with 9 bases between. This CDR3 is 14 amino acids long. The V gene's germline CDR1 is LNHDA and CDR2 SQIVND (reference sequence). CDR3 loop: CASSIGQPNSPLHF. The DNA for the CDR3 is TGTGCCAGTAGTATCGGACAGCCTAATTCACCCCTCCACTTT.

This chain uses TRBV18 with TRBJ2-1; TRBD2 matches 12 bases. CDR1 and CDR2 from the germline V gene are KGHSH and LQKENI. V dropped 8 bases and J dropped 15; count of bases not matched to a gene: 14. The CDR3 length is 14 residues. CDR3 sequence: CASTTLTSGGGVFF. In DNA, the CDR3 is TGTGCCAGCACCACTCTGACTAGCGGGGGAGGGGTGTTCTTC.

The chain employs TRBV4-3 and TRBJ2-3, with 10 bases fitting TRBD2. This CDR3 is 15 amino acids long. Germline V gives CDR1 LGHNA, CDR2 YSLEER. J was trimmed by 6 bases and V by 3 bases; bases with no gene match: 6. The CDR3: CASSQTAGGLDTQYF. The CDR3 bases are TGCGCCAGCAGCCAGACAGCGGGGGGGCTTGATACGCAGTATTTT.

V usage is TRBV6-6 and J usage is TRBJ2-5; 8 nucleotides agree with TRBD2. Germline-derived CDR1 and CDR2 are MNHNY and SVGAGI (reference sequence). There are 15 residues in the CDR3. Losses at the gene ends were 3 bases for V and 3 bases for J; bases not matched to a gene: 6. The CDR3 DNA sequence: TGTGCCAGCAGTTATCCCGGGACTAGTGAAGAGACCCAGTACTTC. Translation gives CASSYPGTSEETQYF.

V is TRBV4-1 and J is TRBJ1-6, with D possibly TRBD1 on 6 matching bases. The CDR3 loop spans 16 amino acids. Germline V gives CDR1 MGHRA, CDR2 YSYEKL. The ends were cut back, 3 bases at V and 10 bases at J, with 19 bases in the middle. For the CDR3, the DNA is TGCGCCAGCAGCCAGGGCAACAGGGAAAAGGGATCACCCCTCCACTTT. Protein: CASSQGNREKGSPLHF.

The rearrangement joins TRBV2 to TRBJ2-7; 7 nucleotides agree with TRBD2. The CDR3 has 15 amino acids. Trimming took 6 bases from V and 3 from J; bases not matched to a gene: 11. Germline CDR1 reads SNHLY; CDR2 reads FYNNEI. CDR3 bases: TGTGCCAGCAGGACGGGAACCGGGGGGAACTACGAGCAGTACTTC. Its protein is CASRTGTGGNYEQYF.

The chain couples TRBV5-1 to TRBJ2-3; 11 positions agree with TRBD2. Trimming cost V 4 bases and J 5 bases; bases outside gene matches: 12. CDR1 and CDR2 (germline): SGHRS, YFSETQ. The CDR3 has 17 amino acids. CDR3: CASSAALAGGRGDTQYF. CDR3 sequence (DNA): TGCGCCAGCAGCGCTGCCTTAGCGGGAGGGCGGGGAGATACGCAGTATTTT.

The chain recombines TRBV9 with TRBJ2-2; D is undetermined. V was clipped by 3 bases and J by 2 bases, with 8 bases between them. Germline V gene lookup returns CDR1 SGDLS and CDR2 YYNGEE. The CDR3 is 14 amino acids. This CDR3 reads CASSADTNTGELFF. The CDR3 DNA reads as TGTGCCAGCAGCGCAGACACAAACACCGGGGAGCTGTTTTTT.

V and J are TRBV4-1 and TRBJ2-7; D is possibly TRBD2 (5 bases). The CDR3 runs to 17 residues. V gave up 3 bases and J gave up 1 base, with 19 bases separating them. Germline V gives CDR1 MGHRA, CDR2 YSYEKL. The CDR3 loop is CASSQVEVRVGSYEQYF. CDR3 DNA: TGCGCCAGCAGCCAGGTGGAGGTGAGGGTGGGGTCCTACGAGCAGTACTTC.

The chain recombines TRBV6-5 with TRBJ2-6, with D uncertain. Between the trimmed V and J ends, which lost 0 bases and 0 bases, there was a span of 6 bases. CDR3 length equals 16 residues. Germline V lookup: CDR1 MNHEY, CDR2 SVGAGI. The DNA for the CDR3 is TGTGCCAGCAGTTACTCGGGCGACTCTGGGGCCAACGTCCTGACTTTC. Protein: CASSYSGDSGANVLTF.

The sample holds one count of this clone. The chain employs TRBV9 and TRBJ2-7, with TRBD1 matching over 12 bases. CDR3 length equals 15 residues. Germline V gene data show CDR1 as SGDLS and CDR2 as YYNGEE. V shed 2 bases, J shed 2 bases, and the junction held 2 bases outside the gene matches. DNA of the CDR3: TGTGCCAGCAGCGTGGGACAGGGGGCTCCCTACGAGCAGTACTTC. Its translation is CASSVGQGAPYEQYF.

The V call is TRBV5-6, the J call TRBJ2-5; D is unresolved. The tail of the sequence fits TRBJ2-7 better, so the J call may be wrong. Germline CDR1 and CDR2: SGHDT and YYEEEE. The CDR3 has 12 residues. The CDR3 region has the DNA TGTGCCAGCAGCCAACGGTCCTACGAGCAGTACTTC. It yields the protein CASSQRSYEQYF.

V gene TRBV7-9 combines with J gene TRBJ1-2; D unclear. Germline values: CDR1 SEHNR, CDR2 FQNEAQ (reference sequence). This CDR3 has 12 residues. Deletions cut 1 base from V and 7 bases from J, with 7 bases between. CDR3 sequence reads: CASSLGQSGYTF. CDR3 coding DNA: TGTGCCAGCAGCTTAGGGCAGTCTGGCTACACCTTC.